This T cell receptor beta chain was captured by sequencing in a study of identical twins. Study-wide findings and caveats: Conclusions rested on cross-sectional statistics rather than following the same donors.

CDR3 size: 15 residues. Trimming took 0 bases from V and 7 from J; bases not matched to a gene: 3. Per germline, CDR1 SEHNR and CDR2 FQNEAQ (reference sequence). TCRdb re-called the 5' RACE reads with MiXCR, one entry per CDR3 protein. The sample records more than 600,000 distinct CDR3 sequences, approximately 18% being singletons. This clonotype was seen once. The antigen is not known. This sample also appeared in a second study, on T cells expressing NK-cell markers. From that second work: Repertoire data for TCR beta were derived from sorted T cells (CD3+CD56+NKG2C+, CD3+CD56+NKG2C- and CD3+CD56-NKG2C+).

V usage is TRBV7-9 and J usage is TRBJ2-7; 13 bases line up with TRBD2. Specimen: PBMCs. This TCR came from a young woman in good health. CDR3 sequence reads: CASSLARGLAGEQYF. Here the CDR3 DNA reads TGTGCCAGCAGCTTAGCAAGGGGACTAGCGGGAGAGCAGTACTTC. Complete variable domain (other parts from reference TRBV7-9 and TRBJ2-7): DTGVSQNPRHKITKRGQNVTFRCDPISEHNRLYWYRQTLGQGPEFLTYFQNEAQLEKSRLLSDRFSAERPKGSFSTLEIQRTEQGDSAMYLCASSLARGLAGEQYFGPGTRLTVT.